This is a list of T cell receptor beta chains from one sample in a study of cytomegalovirus exposure and HLA in healthy donors. Repertoires were generated with immunoSEQ multiplex PCR, while TCRdb's copy carries only in-frame clones and drops some. The sample carries hundreds of thousands of clones, roughly 80% recorded once. Sequencing was performed on PBMCs. These receptors all stem from a young woman in good health and CMV-seronegative. Each CDR3 is given with its conserved first and last residue. A D gene is named only where the DNA matches it firmly. The size of a clone is reported for some rows only, either as once, few or many, or as a class for expanded clones.

clone size | CDR3 length | J gene | D gene | V gene | CDR3 DNA | CDR3 protein
once | 13 | TRBJ2-1 | . | TRBV30 | TGTGCCTGGGACTTGGGGAACTACAATGAGCAGTTCTTC | CAWDLGNYNEQFF
. | 13 | TRBJ2-1 | . | TRBV5-1 | TGCGCCAGCGGGGGGGGCCGGAGCAATGAGCAGTTCTTC | CASGGGRSNEQFF
. | 14 | TRBJ1-4 | TRBD1 | TRBV19 | TGTGCCAGCTGGCAGGGGGCTTCTAATGAAAAACTGTTTTTT | CASWQGASNEKLFF
. | 13 | TRBJ1-2 | . | TRBV5-8 | TGTGCCAGCCCCAGACAAGGGGACCATGGCTACACCTTC | CASPRQGDHGYTF
. | 15 | TRBJ1-4 | . | TRBV4-1 | TGCGCCAGCAGCCAAGACGCCGACCCCAGGGAAAAACTGTTTTTT | CASSQDADPREKLFF
. | 13 | TRBJ1-2 | . | TRBV10-1 | TGCGCCAGCAGTGAGTACACCTGGTATGGCTACACCTTC | CASSEYTWYGYTF
once | 16 | TRBJ2-3 | TRBD2 | TRBV5-1 | TGCGCCAGCGGGCTCGGGAGGGCTACGGGAACAGATACGCAGTATTTT | CASGLGRATGTDTQYF
few | 13 | TRBJ1-4 | . | TRBV6-6 | TGTGCCAGCAGTACGGGCGGGGGTGAAAAACTGTTTTTT | CASSTGGGEKLFF
. | 18 | TRBJ2-1 | TRBD2 | TRBV18 | TGTGCCAGCTCACCTTCTATCAGGACTAGCGGGAGAAGTAGTGAGCAGTTCTTC | CASSPSIRTSGRSSEQFF
. | 15 | TRBJ1-2 | . | TRBV27 | TGTGCCAGCAGTTTAGGGGCCAGGGTGGGAGGTGGCTACACCTTC | CASSLGARVGGGYTF
. | 14 | TRBJ2-7 | TRBD2 | TRBV6-1 | TGTGCCAGCAGTTTAAGCGGGACTACCTACGAGCAGTACTTC | CASSLSGTTYEQYF
once | 18 | TRBJ1-1 | . | TRBV29-1 | TGCAGCGTTGAAACTTACAGAGACATCTCCATTTTGAACACTGAAGCTTTCTTT | CSVETYRDISILNTEAFF
. | 13 | TRBJ1-1 | . | TRBV29-1 | TGCACCACCCGGGTGGGTTTGAACACTGAAGCTTTCTTT | CTTRVGLNTEAFF
. | 14 | TRBJ2-1 | . | TRBV11-2 | TGTGCCAGCAGCTCTTTGAGGAGACCCGGGGCGCAGTTCTTC | CASSSLRRPGAQFF
. | 15 | TRBJ2-7 | TRBD2 | TRBV4-2 | TGTGCCAGCAGCCAAGATCCCGTGACTAGCGGCGAGCAGTACTTC | CASSQDPVTSGEQYF
. | 13 | TRBJ1-5 | TRBD1 | TRBV19 | TGTGCCAGTAGTATCGACAGGGGTCAGCCCCAGCATTTT | CASSIDRGQPQHF
. | 15 | TRBJ1-4 | . | TRBV7-9 | TGTGCCAGCAGCCCAGGACAGTTTTCTAATGAAAAACTGTTTTTT | CASSPGQFSNEKLFF
. | 16 | TRBJ2-1 | TRBD2 | TRBV9 | TGTGCCAGCAGCGTAGCATTGTCTAGCGGGGAGAATGAGCAGTTCTTC | CASSVALSSGENEQFF
. | 18 | TRBJ2-1 | TRBD2 | TRBV25-1 | TGTGCCAGCAGTGAATATGCTAGCGGGAGGGCCTCCTACAATGAGCAGTTCTTC | CASSEYASGRASYNEQFF
. | 15 | TRBJ2-7 | . | TRBV18 | TGTGCCAGCTCATCCTTGGGTTCGAAGACCTACGAGCAGTACTTC | CASSSLGSKTYEQYF
. | 16 | TRBJ2-1 | . | TRBV5-6 | TGTGCCAGCAGCTTTATCACGGCTAGTGGTTCGAATGAGCAGTTCTTC | CASSFITASGSNEQFF
. | 16 | TRBJ1-1 | TRBD1 | TRBV27 | TGTGCCAGCAGTTTAGAGTATGGCAGGGGGCGCTTTGAAGCTTTCTTT | CASSLEYGRGRFEAFF
. | 16 | TRBJ2-1 | TRBD1 | TRBV10-2 | TGCGCCAGCAGTGATTGGACAGGGACAGGGGGGGATGAGCAGTTCTTC | CASSDWTGTGGDEQFF
once | 15 | TRBJ1-4 | . | TRBV6-5 | TGTGCCAGCAGTTACTTCCCGGCGGCGAATGAAAAACTGTTTTTT | CASSYFPAANEKLFF
. | 14 | TRBJ2-3 | TRBD1 | TRBV6-5 | TGTGCCAGCAGAGACAGGGCGAAGACAGATACGCAGTATTTT | CASRDRAKTDTQYF
. | 13 | TRBJ1-2 | . | TRBV28 | TGTGCCAGCAGTTTATGGCAAGACTATGGCTACACCTTC | CASSLWQDYGYTF
. | 15 | TRBJ1-5 | TRBD1 | TRBV11-2 | TGTGCCAGCAGCTTAGAGGGACAGAGCAATCAGCCCCAGCATTTT | CASSLEGQSNQPQHF
. | 15 | TRBJ2-1 | TRBD1 | TRBV7-2 | TGTGCCAGCAGCTTCGACAGGGGGCGAGACAATGAGCAGTTCTTC | CASSFDRGRDNEQFF
. | 15 | TRBJ1-2 | . | TRBV27 | TGTGCCAGCAGCCTTCGCCTCCAGGGTATGGATGGCTACACCTTC | CASSLRLQGMDGYTF
. | 14 | TRBJ1-6 | . | TRBV4-1 | TGCGCCAGCATGAGCCCTTCCTATAATTCACCCCTCCACTTT | CASMSPSYNSPLHF
. | 14 | TRBJ2-3 | TRBD2 | TRBV9 | TGTGCCAGCAGCCACGGGGGGTCGACAGATACGCAGTATTTT | CASSHGGSTDTQYF
. | 14 | TRBJ1-1 | TRBD1 | TRBV6-5 | TGTGCCAGCAGACCAACAGGGGGTGGCACTGAAGCTTTCTTT | CASRPTGGGTEAFF
. | 15 | TRBJ2-1 | . | TRBV30 | TGTGCCTGGAGGGGACGAGAACGGGGGATACTTGAGCAGTTCTTC | CAWRGRERGILEQFF
once | 13 | TRBJ2-1 | . | TRBV5-1 | TGCGCCAGCAGCCTGGAGAGGGTACATGAGCAGTTCTTC | CASSLERVHEQFF
. | 16 | TRBJ2-5 | TRBD2 | TRBV7-9 | TGTGCCAGCAGCAACTCCGGGACTAGGTTGGCGGAGACCCAGTACTTC | CASSNSGTRLAETQYF
. | 15 | TRBJ1-1 | . | TRBV5-8 | TGTGCCAGCAGCCCACAGTCTTCCATGAACACTGAAGCTTTCTTT | CASSPQSSMNTEAFF
. | 15 | TRBJ2-1 | . | TRBV2 | TGTGCCAGCAGGCAGACAGTGTTAGCCTACAATGAGCAGTTCTTC | CASRQTVLAYNEQFF
. | 16 | TRBJ1-3 | . | TRBV27 | TGTGCCAGCAGTTTAAACCAGGTTAACTCTGGAAACACCATATATTTT | CASSLNQVNSGNTIYF
. | 15 | TRBJ2-5 | TRBD2 | TRBV2 | TGTGCCAGCAGTGAGACCGCGGGGGGGCGGGAGACCCAGTACTTC | CASSETAGGRETQYF
. | 14 | TRBJ1-1 | . | TRBV5-1 | TGCGCCAGCAGCTTAGAGCCGGGCGGCACTGAAGCTTTCTTT | CASSLEPGGTEAFF
. | 12 | TRBJ1-1 | TRBD1 | TRBV29-1 | TGCAGCGTTCGCGGGACAGACGTTGAAGCTTTCTTT | CSVRGTDVEAFF
few | 16 | TRBJ1-2 | TRBD1 | TRBV4-2 | TGTGCCAGCAGCCACCTCGACAGGGGGGTTGCTGGTGGCTACACCTTC | CASSHLDRGVAGGYTF
. | 14 | TRBJ2-2 | . | TRBV29-1 | TGCAGCGCCAACAGGGCGTCAGGCACCGGGGAGCTGTTTTTT | CSANRASGTGELFF
. | 13 | TRBJ1-5 | . | TRBV9 | TGTGCCAGCAGTGGTCCGAGCAATCAGCCCCAGCATTTT | CASSGPSNQPQHF
few | 16 | TRBJ1-1 | . | TRBV18 | TGTGCCAGCTCACCACCGAGACGCCGCGAGAACACTGAAGCTTTCTTT | CASSPPRRRENTEAFF
. | 15 | TRBJ2-7 | . | TRBV4-1 | TGCGCCAGCAGCCACCGAGCCGGAAATGTCTACGAGCAGTACTTC | CASSHRAGNVYEQYF
. | 18 | TRBJ1-3 | TRBD1 | TRBV9 | TGTGCCAGCAGCGTAGCTACCCCACCTGACAGGGGAGGAAACACCATATATTTT | CASSVATPPDRGGNTIYF
. | 14 | TRBJ1-3 | . | TRBV7-2 | TGTGCCAGCAGTCTGGGACTCTCTGGAAACACCATATATTTT | CASSLGLSGNTIYF
few | 14 | TRBJ2-7 | . | TRBV18 | TGTGCCAGCTCACCACCGGCCAGTACCTACGAGCAGTACTTC | CASSPPASTYEQYF
. | 12 | TRBJ2-5 | . | TRBV7-2 | TGTGCCAGCAGCCCCATGGAGGAGACCCAGTACTTC | CASSPMEETQYF
. | 15 | TRBJ2-3 | . | TRBV6-4 | TGTGCCAGCAGTGACGTATGGGGGGAGCGAGATACGCAGTATTTT | CASSDVWGERDTQYF
once | 13 | TRBJ1-2 | . | TRBV6-1 | TGTGCCAGCAGTGAAGAGCGGTCTAGCGGCTACACCTTC | CASSEERSSGYTF
. | 15 | TRBJ2-7 | TRBD1 | TRBV18 | TGTGCCAGCTCAAGCGGGACAGGGGGGTCCAGCGAGCAGTACTTC | CASSSGTGGSSEQYF